This passage covers 5 T cell receptor beta chains from one sample sequenced in a study of T cells in Graves' hyperthyroidism and ophthalmopathy. Amplification targeted TCR beta CDR3 regions from RNA transcripts. The TCR CDR3 first-round RT-PCR relied on the HTBI primer set. TCRdb re-analysed the multiplex PCR reads in MiXCR, keeping a single row per CDR3 protein. The data contain about 640,000 distinct CDR3 sequences, 40% to 55% of them singletons. Sequencing was done on a sample of peripheral blood or thyroid tissue (not recorded which). Receptors were obtained from an adult man with Graves' disease, either hyperthyroidism or ophthalmopathy (not recorded which).

The V call is TRBV5-6, the J call TRBJ1-5; 7 bases fit TRBD1. Trimming removed 4 bases from V and 4 bases from J; junction bases left unmatched: 11. The germline V gene encodes CDR1 SGHDT and CDR2 YYEEEE. This CDR3 is 16 amino acids long. The CDR3 DNA reads as TGTGCCAGCAGCCCAAAGACAGGGCGAAAGAATCAGCCCCAGCATTTT. Its translation: CASSPKTGRKNQPQHF.

V usage is TRBV10-3 and J usage is TRBJ2-7; D is ambiguous. V lost 10 bases to trimming and J lost 2 bases, with 15 bases between them. Germline values: CDR1 ENHRY, CDR2 SYGVKD. The CDR3 is 13 residues long. The DNA of the CDR3 is TGTGCCAGCTCGACGGGCTTCCCCTACGAGCAGTACTTC. Translating it yields CASSTGFPYEQYF.

The genes are TRBV10-3 and TRBJ1-1; D gene ambiguous. The CDR3 is 14 amino acids. V was shortened by 4 bases and J by 0 bases, with 9 bases between the two germline ends. CDR1 and CDR2 (germline): ENHRY, SYGVKD. CDR3 amino acids: CAISGTYMNTEAFF. The CDR3 DNA sequence: TGTGCCATCAGTGGAACGTACATGAACACTGAAGCTTTCTTT.

This clonotype was recorded only once. The rearrangement uses TRBV24-1 and TRBJ2-7; weak D call: TRBD2 (6 bases). Germline-derived CDR1 and CDR2 are KGHDR and SFDVKD. V lost 3 bases and J lost 5, with 10 bases in between. The CDR3 is made up of 13 amino acids. The CDR3 region has the DNA TGTGCCACCAGTGATGGCGGGGACGACGAGCAGTACTTC. Amino acid sequence: CATSDGGDDEQYF.

This clonotype was seen repeatedly, ten times or more. The rearrangement links TRBV2 to TRBJ1-5; D not certain. This CDR3 has 15 amino acids. V was cut by 3 bases and J by 0 bases, with 9 bases left in between. Per germline, CDR1 SNHLY and CDR2 FYNNEI. CDR3 sequence reads: CASSEWSYSNQPQHF. In DNA, the CDR3 is TGTGCCAGCAGTGAGTGGTCTTATAGCAATCAGCCCCAGCATTTT.